The sequence of this T cell receptor beta chain was determined in a study of neurological immune-mediated disorders. This clonotype was seen a few times. TCRdb ran MiXCR on the 5' RACE reads and lists one entry per CDR3 protein. The data show about 57,000 distinct CDR3 sequences, with about 13% seen just once and roughly 10% held by the top ten. CDR3 size: 15 residues. Germline CDR1 reads SGHAT; CDR2 reads FQNNGV. With 3 bases clipped from V and 6 bases from J, the junction kept 5 bases outside the gene matches. Input material: PBMCs. The chain carries TRBV11-2 and TRBJ2-3; TRBD2 aligns across 11 bases. The sequence was obtained from a woman in her fifties or sixties with HTLV-1-associated myelopathy (HAM/TSP). Here the CDR3 reads CASSLNSGRGDTQYF. The CDR3 DNA reads TGTGCCAGCAGCTTGAATAGCGGGAGGGGCGATACGCAGTATTTT.